The text below deals with one T cell receptor (beta chain). Its antigen is not identified. The data are from a study of cytomegalovirus exposure and HLA in healthy donors. The study ran its PCR with 60 Vbeta and 13 Jbeta primers. Measured with immunoSEQ multiplex PCR; TCRdb has only the in-frame clones, and not every one. The table has around 150,000 clones, 80% to 90% seen once. Notes on the study in general: On later analysis, the bulk of CMV-associated TCR beta chains appeared to be HLA-restricted.

This clonotype was obtained from a man younger than 35 in good health and CMV-seropositive. Sequenced sample: PBMCs.

This chain's CDR3 is CASSTTGNTETQYF. CDR3 bases: TGTGCCAGCAGTACTACAGGGAATACAGAGACCCAGTACTTC. The V and J genes are TRBV6-1 and TRBJ2-5, with D tentatively TRBD1 (6 bases). V lost 5 bases and J 4 bases, leaving 14 bases between the germline ends. This CDR3 region has 14 residues. Germline V gene lookup returns CDR1 MNHNS and CDR2 SASEGT.